The 3 T cell receptor beta chains below were found in one sample sequenced in a study of glioma-infiltrating T cells. The iRepertoire nested amplicon-rescue multiplex PCR amplified TCR alpha and beta CDR3s from RNA. TCRdb reanalysed the multiplex PCR reads using MiXCR and keeps one entry per CDR3 protein. Of under 200,000 distinct CDR3 sequences detected, around 40% appear once; the ten largest clones hold around 5.2%. The sample consisted of glioma tissue, nonneoplastic brain tissue, or PBMCs (not recorded which). The receptors shown here come from a human donor with low-grade glioma or glioblastoma, undergoing nonglioma brain surgery, or in good health (not recorded which).

Concerning this clonotype itself: The junction shows a germline mismatch at one end, possibly a read error. The rearrangement joins TRBV7-2 to TRBJ2-2; TRBD1 matches 7 bases. Germline-derived CDR1 and CDR2 are SGHTA and FQGNSA. The CDR3 is 18 amino acids. For the CDR3, the DNA is TGTCCCAGCAGCCCATGGGGTTCCGGGACAGACCAAACCGGGGAGCTGTTTTTT. Translation: CPSSPWGSGTDQTGELFF. The entire variable domain, with the rest obtained from reference TRBV7-2 and TRBJ2-2, is as follows: GAGVSQSPSNKVTEKGKDVELRCDPISGHTALYWYRQSLGQGLEFLIYFQGNSAPDKSGLPSDRFSAERTGGSVSTLTIQRTQQEDSAVYLCPSSPWGSGTDQTGELFFGEGSRLTVL.

To note about this clonotype: A much larger clone differs from this one at a single base, so this may be a read error. This chain uses TRBV20-1 with TRBJ2-3, with 15 bases matching TRBD2. The V gene's germline CDR1 is DFQATT and CDR2 SNEGSKA (reference sequence). CDR3 length: 17 residues. The CDR3: CSASESRTSGREDKQYF. Here the CDR3 DNA reads TGCAGTGCTAGTGAAAGCCGGACTAGCGGGAGGGAGGATAAGCAGTATTTT.

About this clonotype itself: At one end the junction does not follow the germline gene, possibly because of a read error. The chain has TRBV6-1 and TRBJ2-1, with D perhaps TRBD2 (7 bases). This CDR3 region has 17 residues. Germline lookup yields CDR1 MNHNS and CDR2 SASEGT. The CDR3 DNA sequence: TGTGTCAGCAGCGGACTAGGGGGACCCTTCTCCTACAATGAGCAGTTCTTC. Translating gives CVSSGLGGPFSYNEQFF.